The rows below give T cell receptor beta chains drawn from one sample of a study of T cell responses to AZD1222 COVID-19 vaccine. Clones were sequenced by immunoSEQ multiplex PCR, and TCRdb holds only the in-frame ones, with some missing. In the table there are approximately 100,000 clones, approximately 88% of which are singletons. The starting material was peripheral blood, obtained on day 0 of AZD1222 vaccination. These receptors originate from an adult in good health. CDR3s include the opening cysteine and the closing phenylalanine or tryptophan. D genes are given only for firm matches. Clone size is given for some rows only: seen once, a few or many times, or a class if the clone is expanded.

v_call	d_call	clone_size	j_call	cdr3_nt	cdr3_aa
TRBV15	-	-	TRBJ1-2	TGTGCCACCAGCAGAGATAAAGGTGCCGGCTATGGCTACACCTTC	CATSRDKGAGYGYTF
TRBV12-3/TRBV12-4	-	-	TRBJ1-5	TGTGCCAGCACCCAACAGGGCGCGCAGCCCCAGCATTTT	CASTQQGAQPQHF
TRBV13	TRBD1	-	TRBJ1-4	TGTGCCAGCAGCCTAGGACAGGGAAGGATAGCTAATGAAAAACTGTTTTTT	CASSLGQGRIANEKLFF
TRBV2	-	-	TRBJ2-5	TGTGCCAGCGCGGGATCAGAAGAGACCCAGTACTTC	CASAGSEETQYF
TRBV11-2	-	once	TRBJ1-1	TGTGCCAGCAGCTTTCGGGCCGGGGGCGGTTTCGGTGAAGCTTTCTTT	CASSFRAGGGFGEAFF
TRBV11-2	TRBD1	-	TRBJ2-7	TGTGCCAGCAGCCCCGTTCGAAGGGACAGGGGGCAGATATACGAGCAGTACTTC	CASSPVRRDRGQIYEQYF
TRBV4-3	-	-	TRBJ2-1	TGCGCCAGCAGCCAAGACCCAGAGGAATATGAGCAGTTCTTC	CASSQDPEEYEQFF
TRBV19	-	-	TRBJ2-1	TGTGCCAGTAGTATAGAGAGGGCGGCTAATGAGCAGTTCTTC	CASSIERAANEQFF
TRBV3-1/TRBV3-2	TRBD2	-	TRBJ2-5	TGTGCCGGTGGGAGCGGGGGGCCTCAAGAGACCCAGTACTTC	CAGGSGGPQETQYF
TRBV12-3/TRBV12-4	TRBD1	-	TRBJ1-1	TGTGCCAGCAGAGAACCGGGACAGACAAAAGCTTTCTTT	CASREPGQTKAFF
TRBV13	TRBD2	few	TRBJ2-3	TGTGCCAGCAGCTTACCTACTGGCGGGGGGGCTCTCGATACGCAGTATTTT	CASSLPTGGGALDTQYF
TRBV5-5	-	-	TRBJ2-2	TGTGCCAGCAGCTTTACGGGGCAGGGCCGAGCCGGGGAGCTGTTTTTT	CASSFTGQGRAGELFF
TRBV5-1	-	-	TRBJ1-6	TGCGCCAGCAGCTTGACTAGTAATTCACCCCTCCACTTT	CASSLTSNSPLHF
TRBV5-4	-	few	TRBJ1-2	TGTGCCAGCAGCACCGATGGGGGCTATGGCTACACCTTC	CASSTDGGYGYTF
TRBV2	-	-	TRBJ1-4	TGTGCCAGCAGCTTACTCCCGGGTGGTGAAAAACTGTTTTTT	CASSLLPGGEKLFF
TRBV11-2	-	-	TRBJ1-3	TGTGCCAGCAGCTTAGAAGGGTTCTCTGGAAACACCATATATTTT	CASSLEGFSGNTIYF
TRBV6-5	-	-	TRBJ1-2	TGTGCCAGCAGTTACTCTATCGGGGAGGACTATGGCTACACCTTC	CASSYSIGEDYGYTF
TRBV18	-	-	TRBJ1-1	TGTGCCAGCTCACCACAATTCGTGGGAACTGAAGCTTTCTTT	CASSPQFVGTEAFF
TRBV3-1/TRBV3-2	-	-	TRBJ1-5	TGTGCCAGCAGCCAAGGTGGCAGTCAGCCCCAGCATTTT	CASSQGGSQPQHF
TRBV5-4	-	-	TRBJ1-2	TGTGCCAGCAGCCAACACAGGGCCCCAGGCTACACCTTC	CASSQHRAPGYTF
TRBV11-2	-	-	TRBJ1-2	TGTGCCAGCAGCTTAGGCAGCCCTAACTATGGCTACACCTTC	CASSLGSPNYGYTF
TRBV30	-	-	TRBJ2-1	TGTGCCTGGAGAGAGCCAGATGAGCAGTTCTTC	CAWREPDEQFF
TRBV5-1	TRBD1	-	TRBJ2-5	TGCGCCAGCACCATACAGGGGCAAGAGACCCAGTACTTC	CASTIQGQETQYF
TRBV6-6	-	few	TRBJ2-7	TGTGCCAGCTCGAGTCAACTGGCCTACGAGCAGTACTTC	CASSSQLAYEQYF
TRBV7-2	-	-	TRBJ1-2	TGTGCCAGCAGCTTACCGGGGGGGTTGGACTATGGCTACACCTTC	CASSLPGGLDYGYTF
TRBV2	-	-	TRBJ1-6	TGTGCCAGCAGAGGGCAGAACTATTCACCCCTCCACTTT	CASRGQNYSPLHF
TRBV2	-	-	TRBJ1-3	TGTGCCAGCGGGTTCTCTGGAAACACCATATATTTT	CASGFSGNTIYF
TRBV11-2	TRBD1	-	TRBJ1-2	TGTGCCAGCAGCTCTCAGGGGGCACAGAGTGGCTACACCTTC	CASSSQGAQSGYTF
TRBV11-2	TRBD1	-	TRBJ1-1	TGTGCCAGCACCCATTTCGGGACAGGCCCGAACACTGAAGCTTTCTTT	CASTHFGTGPNTEAFF